This TCR beta chain is drawn from a study of shared clonotypes between healthy human individuals. Overall study results and limits: Rarefaction demonstrated incomplete sorted-subset sequencing despite large depth.

The CDR3 totals 18 residues. V lost 0 bases to trimming and J lost 6 bases; unmatched junction nucleotides: 5. In germline, CDR1 is SGHVS, CDR2 FQNEAQ. Study processing details: There were no quality scores in the junction-only immunoSEQ sequences, so filtering differed. Method: immunoSEQ multiplex PCR; TCRdb's copy keeps in-frame clones and lacks some. The V and J calls and clone size come from that table; D and trimming were worked out from the DNA. The sample carries almost 700,000 clones, about 91% recorded once. For this clone: Its cognate antigen is unknown.

Terminally differentiated effector memory CD45RA+ cells were left out of the naive CD8 fraction, which was CD45RO-negative and positively selected for CCR7. Recent vaccinations or acute infections were absent in the healthy HIV-negative adult donors. The sequenced sample was naive CD8+ T cells sorted from blood. The TCR comes from a man younger than 40 in good health. The V call is TRBV7-8, the J call TRBJ2-2; 15 positions agree with TRBD2. CDR3 sequence reads: CASSLARTSGRVPGELFF. In nucleotides, the CDR3 is TGTGCCAGCAGCTTAGCCCGGACTAGCGGGAGGGTACCCGGGGAGCTGTTTTTT. Full variable domain (remainder filled in from reference TRBV7-8 and TRBJ2-2): GAGVSQSPRYKVAKRGQDVALRCDPISGHVSLFWYQQALGQGPEFLTYFQNEAQLDKSGLPSDRFFAERPEGSVSTLKIQRTQQEDSAVYLCASSLARTSGRVPGELFFGEGSRLTVL.